Each of the 11 T cell receptor beta chains below was sequenced from the same sample in a study of cytomegalovirus exposure and HLA in healthy donors. The PCR made use of 60 Vbeta and 13 Jbeta primers. Profiled with immunoSEQ multiplex PCR; TCRdb holds only in-frame clones, not every one. This sample carries approximately 190,000 clones, approximately 78% of them seen once, and the ten largest clones take approximately 0.74%. Sequenced input: PBMCs. The receptor source for this set is a woman younger than 30 in good health and CMV-seronegative.

The V call is TRBV21-1, the J call TRBJ2-5; the D call in the table, TRBD2, was not verified against the DNA. TRBV21-1 is flagged as a pseudogene. The CDR3 covers 15 residues. Here the CDR3 DNA reads TGTGCCAGCAGCACTCAGCGGGAGGTCCAAGAGACCCAGTACTTC. Translated: CASSTQREVQETQYF.

The chain has TRBV6-5 and TRBJ2-2, with D tentatively TRBD1 (5 bases). This CDR3 spans 15 amino acids. V lost 5 bases and J 1 base, leaving 11 bases between the germline ends. Germline V lookup: CDR1 MNHEY, CDR2 SVGAGI. CDR3 protein: CASSHGHGNTGELFF. In DNA form, the CDR3 reads TGTGCCAGCAGTCATGGACACGGGAACACCGGGGAGCTGTTTTTT.

The chain combines TRBV27 with TRBJ2-5; possible D gene TRBD2, 5 bases. Germline CDR1 and CDR2: MNHEY and SMNVEV (reference sequence). V was cut by 5 bases and J by 9 bases, with 28 bases left in between. The CDR3 contains 17 residues. The CDR3 sequence is CASSDPTTPISGWAQYF. CDR3 DNA: TGTGCCAGCAGTGACCCGACGACCCCCATCTCGGGATGGGCCCAGTACTTC.

The V call is TRBV5-1, the J call TRBJ1-2; D call uncertain. Trimming cost V 4 bases and J 2 bases, with 12 bases left between them. The CDR3 runs 14 residues. The germline V gene has CDR1 SGHRS and CDR2 YFSETQ. DNA of the CDR3: TGCGCCAGCAGCACTCTTGACTCCAACTATGGCTACACCTTC. Protein sequence: CASSTLDSNYGYTF.

This chain connects TRBV6-5 to TRBJ1-4, with D hard to call. The CDR3 is 14 amino acids. The germline V and J ends were trimmed by 0 bases and 5 bases, with 7 bases remaining between them. Germline CDR1 is MNHEY and CDR2 is SVGAGI. The CDR3 DNA is TGTGCCAGCAGTTACTCCCCCTCGAATGAAAAACTGTTTTTT. The encoded protein is CASSYSPSNEKLFF.

J is TRBJ2-5 and V is TRBV19; 11 bases line up with TRBD2. V lost 5 bases and J lost 6; bases outside the gene matches: 5. The CDR3 is 14 amino acids. CDR1 LNHDA and CDR2 SQIVND come from the germline V gene (reference sequence). CDR3 region: CASSLTSGSKTQYF. CDR3 in DNA: TGTGCCAGTAGTCTTACTAGCGGGAGTAAGACCCAGTACTTC.

With respect to this clone: The same CDR3 also results from other DNA sequences found in this sample. The rearrangement uses TRBV7-6 and TRBJ2-5, with 12 bases lining up with TRBD2. This CDR3 region has 14 residues. The trim removed 4 bases at V and 7 bases at J, leaving 4 bases unmatched. Germline assignment: CDR1 SGHVS and CDR2 FNYEAQ. This CDR3 is CASSSSGGAGTQYF. For the CDR3, the DNA is TGTGCCAGCAGCTCTAGCGGGGGGGCTGGGACCCAGTACTTC.

About this clone itself: One end of the junction fails to match germline, which may point to a read error. The CDR3 region is CSSSLRPGQGPSYEQYF. The CDR3 nucleotides are TGTTCCAGCAGCTTAAGGCCAGGACAGGGCCCTTCATACGAGCAGTACTTC. V gene TRBV7-9 combines with J gene TRBJ2-7; 8 nucleotides agree with TRBD1. Germline loops: CDR1 SEHNR, CDR2 FQNEAQ (reference sequence). CDR3 length equals 17 residues.

Remarks on this clone: Other nucleotide sequences in the sample specify the same CDR3. This chain joins TRBV7-9 and TRBJ2-6; TRBD1 might be the D (5 bases). This CDR3 has 17 amino acids. CDR1 SEHNR and CDR2 FQNEAQ come from the germline V gene (reference sequence). V lost 0 bases to trimming and J lost 0 bases, with 9 bases between them. CDR3 DNA: TGTGCCAGCAGCTTAGCGCAGGGCAGCTCTGGGGCCAACGTCCTGACTTTC. It is translated as CASSLAQGSSGANVLTF.

The chain recombines TRBV19 with TRBJ2-7; D may be TRBD2 (6 bases). The germline V gene encodes CDR1 LNHDA and CDR2 SQIVND (reference sequence). Trimming took 4 bases from V and 5 from J, leaving 18 bases between them. The CDR3 is made up of 15 amino acids. CDR3 in DNA: TGTGCCAGTAGTACTAAGGGGAACGGGGGTCACGAGCAGTACTTC. Translation: CASSTKGNGGHEQYF.

This chain joins TRBV18 and TRBJ1-6, with D maybe TRBD1 (6 bases). The V gene lost 5 bases and the J gene lost 5 bases, with 13 bases spanning the gap. Germline V CDR1 and CDR2: KGHSH, LQKENI. The CDR3 has 15 residues. CDR3 nucleotide sequence: TGTGCCAGCTCAGGGCTACAGGGAAATAATTCACCCCTCCACTTT. Amino acid sequence: CASSGLQGNNSPLHF.